Following are 13 T cell receptor beta chains from one sample sequenced in a study of T cells in Graves' hyperthyroidism and ophthalmopathy (dated by TCRdb to about 2019). The library relied on multiplex PCR. The data were produced on an Illumina HiSeq 2000. TCR beta CDR3 regions were amplified from RNA transcripts. The first round of RT-PCR for the TCR CDR3 was performed with the HTBI primer set and the Qiagen OneStep RT-PCR kit. TCRdb trimmed the raw reads at Q25, called clones with MiXCR and kept productive beta chains. Every CDR3 protein is listed once, alongside the most common genes and DNA of its rows. The sample records some 270,000 distinct CDR3 sequences, roughly 13% of which are singletons. The top ten clones comprise 7% to 8.5% of the sample. The material sequenced was blood. The source is a woman aged 25 to 39 with Graves' hyperthyroidism that later progressed to Graves' ophthalmopathy.

This clonotype was counted at least ten times. The chain joins TRBV5-6 to TRBJ1-6, with 10 bases matching TRBD1. Germline trimming cut 4 bases from V and 5 bases from J; bases unmatched to any gene: 3. Germline-derived CDR1 and CDR2 are SGHDT and YYEEEE. CDR3 size: 15 residues. This chain's CDR3 is CASSEGTGDNSPLHF. DNA for the CDR3: TGTGCCAGCAGCGAGGGGACAGGGGATAATTCACCCCTCCACTTT.

This clonotype was observed at least ten times. This chain connects TRBV7-2 to TRBJ2-3, with 7 nucleotides matching TRBD2. The germline V gene has CDR1 SGHTA and CDR2 FQGNSA. Trimming removed 1 base from V and 3 bases from J; junction bases left unmatched: 7. The CDR3 consists of 16 residues. DNA of the CDR3: TGTGCCAGCAGCTTAGTTGCGGGAGCCCTAACAGATACGCAGTATTTT. Amino acids: CASSLVAGALTDTQYF.

This clonotype was seen ten or more times. V is TRBV20-1 and J is TRBJ2-3, with 8 bases matching TRBD2. Germline trimming cut 1 base from V and 3 bases from J; bases unmatched to any gene: 12. The CDR3 length is 17 residues. Germline V gene lookup returns CDR1 DFQATT and CDR2 SNEGSKA (reference sequence). DNA of the CDR3: TGCAGTGCTAGAGCCCAAAGCCGCGGGAGGAGAACAGATACGCAGTATTTT. Its translation is CSARAQSRGRRTDTQYF.

The chain uses TRBV20-1 and TRBJ2-2; the D is unclear. Trimming shortened V by 0 bases and J by 8 bases, and 16 bases separated the two germline ends. CDR1 is DFQATT, CDR2 SNEGSKA, per germline (reference sequence). This CDR3 has 15 amino acids. CDR3 residues: CSARDVAANWGELFF. The CDR3 nucleotides are TGCAGTGCTAGAGATGTGGCAGCGAATTGGGGGGAGCTGTTTTTT.

This clonotype was observed many times. This sequence joins TRBV20-1 and TRBJ2-1; 9 bases agree with TRBD2. The CDR3 runs to 15 residues. The germline CDR1 and CDR2 sequences are DFQATT and SNEGSKA (reference sequence). V shed 1 base and J 9 bases; nucleotides not matched to a gene: 10. As DNA, the CDR3 is TGCAGTGCTAGAGTTGCGGGAGGGCAAATGGGTGAGCAGTTCTTC. This codes for CSARVAGGQMGEQFF.

This chain joins TRBV6-2 or TRBV6-3 and TRBJ2-7; tentative D call: TRBD1 (6 bases). Germline CDR1 MNHEY, CDR2 SVGEGT. This CDR3 is built from 15 residues. V was cut by 6 bases and J by 3 bases, with 18 bases left in between. The chain's CDR3 is CASSLLNTGIYEQYF. The CDR3 DNA sequence: TGTGCCAGCAGCCTCCTCAATACAGGGATCTACGAGCAGTACTTC.

The chain links TRBV6-2 or TRBV6-3 to TRBJ2-1; 8 bases are shared with TRBD1. There are 14 residues in the CDR3. J lost 4 bases, V lost 7 bases, and 6 bases had no gene match. CDR1 is MNHEY and CDR2 is SVGEGT in the germline V gene. The CDR3: CASKETGVYNEQFF. The DNA of the CDR3 is TGTGCCAGCAAGGAGACAGGGGTTTACAATGAGCAGTTCTTC.

This clonotype has at least ten counts. The CDR3 protein is CASCREGEKLFF. CDR3 DNA: TGTGCCAGTTGTCGGGAGGGGGAAAAACTGTTTTTT. The chain uses TRBV6-1 and TRBJ1-4, with D possibly being TRBD1 (5 bases). The CDR3 totals 12 residues. Deletions cut 9 bases from V and 8 bases from J, with 13 bases between. Germline values: CDR1 MNHNS, CDR2 SASEGT.

The rearrangement links TRBV9 to TRBJ2-1; 9 nucleotides line up with TRBD2. J lost 14 bases, V lost 0 bases, and 9 bases had no gene match. CDR3 length: 14 residues. CDR1 is SGDLS, CDR2 YYNGEE, per germline. The CDR3 nucleotides are TGTGCCAGCAGCGTAGCGGAGCGGGGGGTCTCTAAGTTCTTC. This sequence encodes CASSVAERGVSKFF. Drawing the rest from reference TRBV9 and TRBJ2-1, the complete variable domain is DSGVTQTPKHLITATGQRVTLRCSPRSGDLSVYWYQQSLDQGLQFLIQYYNGEERAKGNILERFSAQQFPDLHSELNLSSLELGDSALYFCASSVAERGVSKFFGPGTRLTVL.

This chain links TRBV6-2 or TRBV6-3 with TRBJ2-3, with TRBD2 as a possible D gene (6 bases). The CDR3 length is 11 residues. Germline values: CDR1 MNHEY, CDR2 SVGEGT. Trimming removed 10 bases at V and 10 bases at J, with 15 bases between. The CDR3 is CATVGSRAQYF. The CDR3 nucleotides read TGTGCCACCGTCGGGAGCCGGGCGCAGTATTTT.

In its sample, this clonotype was seen many times. V usage is TRBV30 and J usage is TRBJ2-7; TRBD2 might be the D (7 bases). This CDR3 has 14 residues. V was shortened by 8 bases and J by 2 bases, with 19 bases between the two germline ends. CDR1 is GTSNPN and CDR2 is SVGIG in the germline V gene (reference sequence). Here the CDR3 reads CAGRRRGPTYEQYF. The DNA of the CDR3 is TGTGCCGGACGCAGGCGGGGGCCAACCTACGAGCAGTACTTC.

This clonotype was seen many times. This sequence joins TRBV5-1 and TRBJ2-3; D perhaps matches TRBD1 (6 bases). The V gene's germline CDR1 is SGHRS and CDR2 YFSETQ. Trimming cost V 2 bases and J 0 bases, with 10 bases left between them. CDR3 length equals 15 residues. Here the CDR3 reads CASSFQQGSTDTQYF. In nucleotides, the CDR3 is TGCGCCAGCAGCTTCCAACAGGGAAGCACAGATACGCAGTATTTT.

This clonotype was seen repeatedly, ten times or more. The chain couples TRBV12-3 or TRBV12-4 to TRBJ1-2; weak D call: TRBD1 (5 bases). The CDR3 totals 13 residues. Trimming took off 10 bases at V and 3 bases at J, with 15 bases between the two ends. CDR3 residues: CAIPDSAYYGYTF. In DNA form, the CDR3 reads TGTGCCATCCCCGACAGTGCGTACTATGGCTACACCTTC.